This TCR beta chain was recovered during a study of OX40 agonist ivuxolimab in advanced cancers. Only in-frame clones appear in the TCRdb table, and some are missing; sequencing was by immunoSEQ multiplex PCR. The sample has 20,000 to 25,000 clones, approximately 80% seen once; the top ten hold about a quarter. A few counts support this clone. V was trimmed by 8 bases and J by 0 bases, leaving 13 bases between them. CDR3 size: 15 residues. Germline loops: CDR1 SGHAT, CDR2 FQNNGV. This chain uses TRBV11-2 with TRBJ2-2; unclear D gene. The starting material was CD4+ or CD8+ T cells sorted from blood, obtained in a trial of the OX40 agonist ivuxolimab. This clonotype originated in an adult with an advanced solid tumor such as melanoma, head and neck, liver or kidney cancer. The CDR3 loop is CASARLFANTGELFF. The CDR3 DNA reads TGTGCCAGCGCGAGACTGTTCGCGAACACCGGGGAGCTGTTTTTT.